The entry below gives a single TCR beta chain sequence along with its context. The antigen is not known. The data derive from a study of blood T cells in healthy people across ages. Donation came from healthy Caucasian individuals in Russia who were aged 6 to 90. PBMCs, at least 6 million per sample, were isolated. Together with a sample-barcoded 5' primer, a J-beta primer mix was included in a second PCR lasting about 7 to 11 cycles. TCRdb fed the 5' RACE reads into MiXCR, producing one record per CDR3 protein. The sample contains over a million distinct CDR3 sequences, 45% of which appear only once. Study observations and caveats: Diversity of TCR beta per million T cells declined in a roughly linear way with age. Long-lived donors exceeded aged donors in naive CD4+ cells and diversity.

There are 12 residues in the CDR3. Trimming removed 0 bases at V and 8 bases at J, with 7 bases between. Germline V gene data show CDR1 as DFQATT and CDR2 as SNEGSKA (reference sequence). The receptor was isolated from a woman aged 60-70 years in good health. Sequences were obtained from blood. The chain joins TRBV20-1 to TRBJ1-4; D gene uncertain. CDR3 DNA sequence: TGCAGTGCTAGAGAGGTTGAAGAAAAACTGTTTTTT. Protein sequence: CSAREVEEKLFF.